Listed below are T cell receptor beta chains from one sample, sequenced in a study of CD8 T cells in ankylosing spondylitis. A single record per CDR3 protein comes from TCRdb applying MiXCR to the 5' RACE reads. The data show fewer than 450,000 distinct CDR3 sequences, with 15% to 20% seen just once and 0.95% to 1.1% held by the top ten. The sample taken for sequencing was blood, either unsorted or a sorted T cell fraction (not recorded which). The source is a male donor with ankylosing spondylitis. Both conserved end residues are part of each CDR3. A D gene is named only where the DNA matches it firmly. Size is stated for part of the rows, as once, few or many counts, or as a class when the clone is expanded.

few	TRBV20-1	TRBJ2-5	TRBD2	TGCAGTGCTGGACGGACTAGCGGCAACCAAGAGACCCAGTACTTC	CSAGRTSGNQETQYF
few	TRBV3-1	TRBJ1-1	.	TGTGCCAGCAGCCAACCGGGGGTCCACACTGAAGCTTTCTTT	CASSQPGVHTEAFF
many	TRBV20-1	TRBJ1-1	.	TGCAGTGCTAGATTGCCAGGGAGGGACACTGAAGCTTTCTTT	CSARLPGRDTEAFF
many	TRBV7-9	TRBJ2-1	TRBD1	TGTGCCAGCAGCTTACGGACAGGGACTAATGAGCAGTTCTTC	CASSLRTGTNEQFF
few	TRBV3-1	TRBJ2-5	.	TGTGCCAGCAGCCAAGGAGAGAGTGGCTACTGGGGAGAGACCCAGTACTTC	CASSQGESGYWGETQYF
.	TRBV5-1	TRBJ2-2	.	TGCGCCAGCAGCTCACAGGGTGGCGGGGAGCTGTTTTTT	CASSSQGGGELFF
few	TRBV6-1	TRBJ2-5	TRBD2	TGTGCCAGCAGTCGTCAACTAGCGGGGGGGCTCCAGGGGACCCAGTACTTC	CASSRQLAGGLQGTQYF
.	TRBV19	TRBJ1-2	.	TGTGCCAGTAGTATACACCGGGAGAGCGTATATGGCTACACCTTC	CASSIHRESVYGYTF
.	TRBV7-2	TRBJ2-7	.	TGTGCCAGCAGCTTAGGTGTAGCGGCCAACTACGAGCAGTACTTC	CASSLGVAANYEQYF
few	TRBV11-1	TRBJ2-7	.	TGTGCCAGCCAGGGAAGGACGAACGAGCAGTACTTC	CASQGRTNEQYF
.	TRBV6-2/TRBV6-3	TRBJ2-7	.	TGTGCCAGCAGTTACCCGTCAGGGTCTCCGCTATCCTACGAGCAGTACTTC	CASSYPSGSPLSYEQYF
few	TRBV15	TRBJ2-7	TRBD1	TGTGCCACCAGCAGAGACAGGGGGTACGAGCAGTACTTC	CATSRDRGYEQYF
.	TRBV24-1	TRBJ2-2	TRBD2	TGTGCCACCAGTGATTCGACTAGCGGTAACACCGGGGAGCTGTTTTTT	CATSDSTSGNTGELFF
.	TRBV11-2	TRBJ2-1	.	TGTGCCAGCAGCTTAGAACTAACGACCAGGACAGTTAATGAGCAGTTCTTC	CASSLELTTRTVNEQFF
few	TRBV11-2	TRBJ2-2	TRBD2	TGTGCCAGCAGCTACGCCCCTTTCTTAAGCGGGAGAACCACCGGGGAGCTGTTTTTT	CASSYAPFLSGRTTGELFF
once	TRBV20-1	TRBJ2-1	.	TGCTGTGCTCCCCCCCTCGGGAACCCCGAGGATGAGCAGTTCTTC	CCAPPLGNPEDEQFF
many	TRBV7-2	TRBJ1-1	.	TGTGCCAGCAGCTTAGCACAGACCACGAACACTGAAGCTTTCTTT	CASSLAQTTNTEAFF
.	TRBV4-2	TRBJ2-7	.	TGTGCCAGCAGCCGGGCTCCTTGGAACGAGCAGTACTTC	CASSRAPWNEQYF
few	TRBV18	TRBJ2-5	.	TGTGCCAGCTCACCCCAAGGCGGGGATGAAGAGACCCAGTACTTC	CASSPQGGDEETQYF
few	TRBV4-1	TRBJ2-1	.	TGCGCCAGCAGCCAACTCGCTTTCCTGTACAATGAGCAGTTCTTC	CASSQLAFLYNEQFF
.	TRBV5-6	TRBJ2-3	.	TGTGCCAGCAGCTTGGCTAGCAGAGATACGCAGTATTTT	CASSLASRDTQYF
few	TRBV9	TRBJ2-2	TRBD1	TGTGCCAGCAACGGACAGGGTAACACCGGGGAGCTGTTTTTT	CASNGQGNTGELFF
few	TRBV3-1	TRBJ2-1	TRBD1	TGTGCCAGCAGCCTCGCACAGGGGGCTAGCTACAATGAGCAGTTCTTC	CASSLAQGASYNEQFF
.	TRBV20-1	TRBJ2-5	.	TGCAGTGCGACAACAAAATTAGGGGAGACCCAGTACTTC	CSATTKLGETQYF
.	TRBV28	TRBJ1-5	.	.	CASSFFGSQPQHF